This TCR beta chain originates from a study of identical twins. In TCRdb, the 5' RACE reads were re-called with MiXCR into one record per CDR3 protein. The repertoire has about 1.7 million distinct CDR3 sequences, about 32% of them found once; the top ten carry over 0.25%. Input material: cord blood. The clonotype originates from a newborn girl in good health.

CDR3 sequence reads: CASRTSGTTEQYF. The CDR3 coding sequence is TGTGCCAGCAGGACTAGCGGGACTACGGAGCAGTACTTC. The rearrangement joins TRBV6-2 or TRBV6-3 to TRBJ2-5, with 11 nucleotides matching TRBD2. Trimming cost V 6 bases and J 11 bases; bases outside gene matches: 8. The CDR3 spans 13 residues. CDR1 MNHEY and CDR2 SVGEGT come from the germline V gene.